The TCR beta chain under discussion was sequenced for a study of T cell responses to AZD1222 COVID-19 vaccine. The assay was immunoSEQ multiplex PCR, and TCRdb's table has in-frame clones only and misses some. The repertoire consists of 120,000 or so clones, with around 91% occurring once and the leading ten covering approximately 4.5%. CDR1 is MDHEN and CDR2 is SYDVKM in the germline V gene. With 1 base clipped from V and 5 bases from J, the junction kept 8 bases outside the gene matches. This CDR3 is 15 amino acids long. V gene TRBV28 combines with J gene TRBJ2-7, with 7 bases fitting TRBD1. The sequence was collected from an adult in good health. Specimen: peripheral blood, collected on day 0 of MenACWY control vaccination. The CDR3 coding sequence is TGTGCCAGCAGTTTATCCCGACAGGGAGTCCACGAGCAGTACTTC. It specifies CASSLSRQGVHEQYF.